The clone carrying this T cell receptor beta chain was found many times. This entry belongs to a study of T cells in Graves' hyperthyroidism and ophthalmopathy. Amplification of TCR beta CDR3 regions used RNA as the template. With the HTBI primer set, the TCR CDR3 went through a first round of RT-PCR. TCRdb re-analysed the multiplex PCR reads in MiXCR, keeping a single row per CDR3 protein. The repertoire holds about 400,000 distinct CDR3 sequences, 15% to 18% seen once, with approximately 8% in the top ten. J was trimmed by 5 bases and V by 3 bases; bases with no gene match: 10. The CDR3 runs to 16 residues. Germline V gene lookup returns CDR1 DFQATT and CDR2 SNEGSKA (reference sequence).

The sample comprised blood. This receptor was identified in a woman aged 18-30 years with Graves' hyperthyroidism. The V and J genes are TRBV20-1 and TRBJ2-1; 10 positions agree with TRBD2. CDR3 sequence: CSASPPTSGDHNEQFF. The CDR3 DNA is TGCAGTGCTAGCCCCCCCACTAGCGGGGATCACAATGAGCAGTTCTTC.